The 11 T cell receptor beta chains listed next were all sequenced from one sample in a study of T cell responses to AZD1222 COVID-19 vaccine (dated by TCRdb to about 2021). Receptor libraries were prepared by the immunoSEQ multiplex PCR assay. TCRdb retrieved this table from immuneACCESS and kept in-frame rearrangements only. Not all clones are present; in checked studies, unresolved V genes account for under half, and no reason is known for the remainder. The sample contains roughly 140,000 clones, 75% to 90% of them found a single time. The ten largest clones represent 1.6% of the sample. The time point label of this sample denotes: baseline before first vaccination. The source was peripheral blood, collected on day 0 of AZD1222 vaccination. Receptors originate from an adult in good health.

The CDR3 region is CASSLGTEAFF. The CDR3 bases are TGTGCCAGCAGCTTGGGGACTGAAGCTTTCTTT. This rearrangement joins TRBV5-6 to TRBJ1-1, with no clear D. Trimming took off 0 bases at V and 5 bases at J, with 2 bases between the two ends. The CDR3 is made up of 11 amino acids. Germline V gene data show CDR1 as SGHDT and CDR2 as YYEEEE.

The chain has TRBV30 and TRBJ1-1, with TRBD1 identical over 9 bases. The length of the CDR3 is 14 residues. The V gene end was trimmed by 7 bases and the J gene end by 2 bases; junction bases not matched to a gene: 8. The germline CDR1 and CDR2 sequences are GTSNPN and SVGIG (reference sequence). This CDR3 reads CASDRGRRNTEAFF. In DNA, the CDR3 is TGTGCCTCAGACAGGGGGAGGCGAAACACTGAAGCTTTCTTT.

Comments on this clone: Other DNA sequences in this sample translate to the same CDR3. The chain carries TRBV5-1 and TRBJ2-6; possible D gene TRBD1, 5 bases. V was trimmed by 0 bases and J by 0 bases, leaving 7 bases between them. The CDR3 runs to 16 residues. The germline gives CDR1 SGHRS, CDR2 YFSETQ. The CDR3 coding sequence is TGCGCCAGCAGCTTGGAGGGGTCCTCTGGGGCCAACGTCCTGACTTTC. The encoded protein is CASSLEGSSGANVLTF.

CDR3 in DNA: TGTGCCAGCAGCCCGGCCCCGGAAGGAGGTCAAAACATTCAGTACTTC. Amino acids: CASSPAPEGGQNIQYF. The rearrangement uses TRBV14 and TRBJ2-4; possible D gene TRBD2, 5 bases. CDR1 and CDR2 from the germline V gene are SGHDN and FVKESK. Trimming shortened V by 4 bases and J by 5 bases, and 18 bases separated the two germline ends. The CDR3 extends over 16 amino acids.

The gene calls are TRBV4-1 and TRBJ1-1, with a possible D match to TRBD1 (6 bases). Per the germline V gene, CDR1 is MGHRA and CDR2 is YSYEKL. Trimming removed 0 bases from V and 4 bases from J, with 15 bases in between. This CDR3 contains 16 residues. CDR3 sequence (DNA): TGCGCCAGCAGCCAAGATAAGAAGGGACAAGGCACTGAAGCTTTCTTT. Translating it yields CASSQDKKGQGTEAFF.

The V call is TRBV25-1, the J call TRBJ1-2, with no clear D. Trimming stripped 3 bases from V and 8 bases from J, with 10 bases between. The germline gives CDR1 MGHDK, CDR2 SYGVNS. The CDR3 runs 12 residues. The CDR3 sequence: CASSDPNRGYTF. The CDR3 nucleotides are TGTGCCAGCAGTGACCCAAACCGGGGCTACACCTTC.

This rearrangement joins TRBV10-3 to TRBJ1-2; D is possibly TRBD1 (5 bases). The germline V and J ends were trimmed by 1 base and 0 bases, with 9 bases remaining between them. The CDR3 runs to 15 residues. Germline assignment: CDR1 ENHRY and CDR2 SYGVKD. CDR3 sequence (DNA): TGTGCCATCAGTGAGTTCGACAGAGCTAACTATGGCTACACCTTC. Translated, it gives CAISEFDRANYGYTF.

The genes are TRBV15 and TRBJ1-2, with 12 bases fitting TRBD1. V gave up 4 bases and J gave up 4 bases; unmatched junction bases: 4. This CDR3 is 15 amino acids long. Germline V gene sequence: CDR1 LNHNV, CDR2 YYDKDF (reference sequence). The CDR3 protein is CATSTGTGGAYGYTF. CDR3 sequence (DNA): TGTGCCACCAGCACGGGGACAGGGGGCGCCTATGGCTACACCTTC. Drawing the rest from reference TRBV15 and TRBJ1-2, the complete variable domain is DAMVIQNPRYQVTQFGKPVTLSCSQTLNHNVMYWYQQKSSQAPKLLFHYYDKDFNNEADTPDNFQSRRPNTSFCFLDIRSPGLGDTAMYLCATSTGTGGAYGYTFGSGTRLTVV.

This clone was counted once. The chain combines TRBV18 with TRBJ2-7, with 12 bases fitting TRBD1. The J segment lost 5 bases and the V segment lost 3 bases, leaving 5 bases of the junction unmatched. Per the germline V gene, CDR1 is KGHSH and CDR2 is LQKENI. This CDR3 region has 15 residues. The chain's CDR3 is CASSPQGQGADEQYF. The CDR3 nucleotides are TGTGCCAGCTCACCTCAGGGACAGGGGGCGGACGAGCAGTACTTC.

The chain carries TRBV30 and TRBJ1-4, with a weak D call TRBD1 (6 bases). CDR3 length: 14 residues. Between the trimmed V and J ends, which lost 6 bases and 4 bases, there was a span of 15 bases. Germline V CDR1 and CDR2: GTSNPN, SVGIG (reference sequence). CDR3 region: CACAPGHLNEKLFF. CDR3 nucleotide sequence: TGTGCCTGTGCGCCGGGACACCTTAATGAAAAACTGTTTTTT.

The rearrangement joins TRBV5-1 to TRBJ1-1; 7 positions agree with TRBD1. The CDR3 covers 14 residues. Trimming cost V 5 bases and J 1 base; bases outside gene matches: 5. The germline CDR1 and CDR2 sequences are SGHRS and YFSETQ. The CDR3 DNA reads TGCGCCAGCAGTCGGGACAGTACGAACACTGAAGCTTTCTTT. This codes for CASSRDSTNTEAFF.